The present T cell receptor beta chain was sequenced within a study of PD-1 blockade in classical Hodgkin lymphoma. The germline V gene encodes CDR1 SGHVS and CDR2 FNYEAQ. The CDR3 covers 21 residues. V lost 0 bases, J lost 3 bases, and 11 bases stayed unmatched. TCRdb's copy holds only in-frame clones and misses some; the assay was immunoSEQ multiplex PCR. The repertoire includes 100,000 to 130,000 clones, roughly nine tenths of them detected once, and about 20% sits in the top ten. Regarding this clone: Its antigen is currently unknown.

Overall study findings and caveats: The diversity seen at baseline in complete responders resembled that of newly diagnosed patients. At baseline, newly diagnosed patients reportedly showed less TCR diversity than healthy donors.

Every patient was affected by relapse after autologous stem cell transplantation, while exposure to brentuximab vedotin was not uniform. The TCR comes from a human donor with classical Hodgkin lymphoma. This chain joins TRBV7-6 and TRBJ2-2, with TRBD2 identical over 15 bases. Sample: peripheral blood mononuclear cells (PBMCs), taken before the second cycle of nivolumab. The CDR3 here is CASSLATGRTSGRDDTGELFF. CDR3 DNA sequence: TGTGCCAGCAGCTTAGCCACGGGGCGGACTAGCGGGAGGGATGACACCGGGGAGCTGTTTTTT.